The sequence of this TCR beta chain was determined in a study of high-grade serous ovarian cancer treatment subgroups. Tumor samples were taken before definitive surgery or chemotherapy. TCRdb keeps only in-frame clones here, not all; method: immunoSEQ multiplex PCR. The sample lists around 3,500 clones; around three quarters were seen once. The sample consisted of tumor tissue. The origin of this receptor is a human donor with high-grade serous ovarian cancer.

CDR3 sequence: CASSFGNPHQAFF. DNA for the CDR3: TGTGCCAGCAGCTTCGGGAACCCCCATCAAGCTTTCTTT. V gene TRBV5-6 combines with J gene TRBJ1-1; D call uncertain. The CDR3 totals 13 residues. Germline loops: CDR1 SGHDT, CDR2 YYEEEE. Trimming shortened V by 2 bases and J by 9 bases, and 14 bases separated the two germline ends.